Below, 8 T cell receptor beta chains from the same sample are listed, as sequenced in a study of T cell clones after liver transplantation. Data came from immunoSEQ multiplex PCR; TCRdb stores just in-frame clones and leaves some out. The data show tens of thousands of clones, 71% seen once. Sequenced material: CD4+ T cells from blood, taken before liver transplant. These receptors came from a human donor who received a liver transplant.

This clone was observed a handful of times. This chain connects TRBV4-1 to TRBJ1-3; 7 nucleotides align to TRBD1. V gave up 2 bases and J gave up 0 bases; unmatched junction bases: 19. This CDR3 is 21 amino acids long. Per the germline V gene, CDR1 is MGHRA and CDR2 is YSYEKL. DNA for the CDR3: TGCGCCAGCAGCCAATCGCCCCGCCAGATAACAGGGGCCAGCTCTGGAAACACCATATATTTT. Its protein product is CASSQSPRQITGASSGNTIYF.

This clone was found once. The CDR3 sequence is CASSDQWYNEQFF. The CDR3 DNA reads TGTGCCAGCAGTGACCAGTGGTACAATGAGCAGTTCTTC. V usage is TRBV2 and J usage is TRBJ2-1; D gene unclear. Germline V gene data show CDR1 as SNHLY and CDR2 as FYNNEI. The CDR3 has 13 residues. V lost 3 bases and J 4 bases, leaving 7 bases between the germline ends. The full variable domain, rest sourced from reference TRBV2 and TRBJ2-1, is EPEVTQTPSHQVTQMGQEVILRCVPISNHLYFYWYRQILGQKVEFLVSFYNNEISEKSEIFDDQFSVERPDGSNFTLKIRSTKLEDSAMYFCASSDQWYNEQFFGPGTRLTVL.

This chain uses TRBV4-2 with TRBJ1-5, with TRBD1 as a possible D gene (6 bases). Germline CDR1 and CDR2: LGHNA and YNFKEQ. Trimming left V 6 bases short and J 3 bases short, with 15 bases between. The CDR3 has 15 amino acids. The CDR3 nucleotides are TGTGCCAGCAGTCCCAGGGAGGGGGACAATCAGCCCCAGCATTTT. It codes for CASSPREGDNQPQHF.

The chain carries TRBV28 and TRBJ2-2, with D perhaps TRBD1 (6 bases). V lost 11 bases to trimming and J lost 1 base, with 23 bases between them. The CDR3 loop spans 17 amino acids. Per germline, CDR1 MDHEN and CDR2 SYDVKM. The CDR3 spells CARSSPQGRWNTGELFF. For the CDR3, the DNA is TGTGCCCGGTCTTCCCCACAGGGAAGGTGGAACACCGGGGAGCTGTTTTTT.

The rearrangement links TRBV5-1 to TRBJ2-7; D perhaps matches TRBD1 (6 bases). CDR1 and CDR2 (germline): SGHRS, YFSETQ. Trimming took 4 bases from V and 0 from J, leaving 14 bases between them. The CDR3 sequence is 15 residues long. CDR3 region: CASSAQGDSSYEQYF. The DNA for the CDR3 is TGCGCCAGCAGCGCACAGGGTGATAGCTCCTACGAGCAGTACTTC.

Only a few counts were recorded for this clone. The chain carries TRBV13 and TRBJ1-4, with 8 bases that match TRBD1. Germline V CDR1 and CDR2: PRHDT, FYEKMQ (reference sequence). J was trimmed by 8 bases and V by 5 bases; bases with no gene match: 10. CDR3 length equals 15 residues. The CDR3 loop is CASSPVRGPGEKLFF. The CDR3 DNA sequence: TGTGCCAGCAGCCCAGTCAGGGGGCCGGGCGAAAAACTGTTTTTT.

This clone appeared a single time. The CDR3 DNA is TGTGCCAGCAGCTTAAAGGCAGGTCTCTCCTACGAGCAGTACTTC. Translated, it gives CASSLKAGLSYEQYF. The gene calls are TRBV7-9 and TRBJ2-7; no reliable D call. The CDR3 loop spans 15 amino acids. Per the germline V gene, CDR1 is SEHNR and CDR2 is FQNEAQ (reference sequence). V was shortened by 2 bases and J by 0 bases, with 11 bases between the two germline ends.

The rearrangement links TRBV30 to TRBJ1-1; 7 bases are shared with TRBD1. The CDR3 is 13 residues long. V trimming: 2 bases; J trimming: 5 bases; junction bases outside the gene matches: 5. Germline V gene lookup returns CDR1 GTSNPN and CDR2 SVGIG (reference sequence). The CDR3 is CAWSTMTGTEAFF. The CDR3 region has the DNA TGTGCCTGGAGTACCATGACAGGGACTGAAGCTTTCTTT.